This entry lists 22 T cell receptor beta chains sequenced from one sample in a study of cytomegalovirus exposure and HLA in healthy donors. 60 Vbeta and 13 Jbeta primers were used in PCR. Sequenced by immunoSEQ multiplex PCR; TCRdb stores in-frame clones only, minus some. The sample shows about 79,000 clones, and about 4.2% sits with its ten largest clones. The sequenced sample was PBMCs. The receptor source for this set is a man aged 25 to 40 in good health and CMV-seronegative.

The chain uses TRBV6-6 and TRBJ2-7; a possible D gene is TRBD2 (6 bases). V lost 1 base to trimming and J lost 4 bases, with 14 bases between them. This CDR3 is built from 15 residues. In germline, CDR1 is MNHNY, CDR2 SVGAGI (reference sequence). CDR3 nucleotides: TGTGCCAGCAGTTACTTGGGCGCGGCGGGGTACGAGCAGTACTTC. Translated, it gives CASSYLGAAGYEQYF.

V gene TRBV5-5 combines with J gene TRBJ1-2; D gene ambiguous. This CDR3 has 13 amino acids. Per the germline V gene, CDR1 is SGHKS and CDR2 is YYEKEE (reference sequence). V was trimmed by 0 bases and J by 6 bases, leaving 9 bases between them. CDR3 in DNA: TGTGCCAGCAGCTTGGCCAGAGGAGATGGCTACACCTTC. Protein sequence: CASSLARGDGYTF. The variable domain in full, completed from reference TRBV5-5 and TRBJ1-2, reads DAGVTQSPTHLIKTRGQQVTLRCSPISGHKSVSWYQQVLGQGPQFIFQYYEKEERGRGNFPDRFSARQFPNYSSELNVNALLLGDSALYLCASSLARGDGYTFGSGTRLTVV.

The chain joins TRBV11-3 to TRBJ1-1, with D unresolved. This CDR3 contains 13 residues. The V and J ends lost 1 base and 3 bases respectively, with 6 bases between them. Germline CDR1 reads SGHNT; CDR2 reads YENEEA. For the CDR3, the DNA is TGTGCCAGCAGCTTAGCGTCTTACACTGAAGCTTTCTTT. Translation: CASSLASYTEAFF.

The gene calls are TRBV4-1 and TRBJ1-4, with D tentatively TRBD1 (6 bases). CDR1 MGHRA and CDR2 YSYEKL come from the germline V gene. V shed 0 bases and J shed 4 bases, with 12 bases lying between them. This CDR3 region has 16 residues. For the CDR3, the DNA is TGCGCCAGCAGCCAAGACCCCTGGACAGTTAATGAAAAACTGTTTTTT. Translating gives CASSQDPWTVNEKLFF.

J is TRBJ1-1 and V is TRBV5-4, with TRBD1 matching 10 bases. This CDR3 is built from 14 residues. Germline V gives CDR1 SGHNT, CDR2 YYREEE (reference sequence). Germline trimming cut 6 bases from V and 3 bases from J; bases unmatched to any gene: 5. This chain's CDR3 is CASKTGTGDTEAFF. The CDR3 DNA follows: TGTGCCAGCAAGACCGGGACAGGGGACACTGAAGCTTTCTTT.

The rearrangement links TRBV7-8 to TRBJ2-5, with TRBD2 matching over 11 bases. Trimming took 4 bases from V and 2 from J; bases not matched to a gene: 6. This CDR3 comprises 16 residues. Per the germline V gene, CDR1 is SGHVS and CDR2 is FQNEAQ. The CDR3 DNA sequence: TGTGCCAGCAGCTACCAACTAGCGGGAGCACAAGAGACCCAGTACTTC. It is translated as CASSYQLAGAQETQYF.

The chain is built from TRBV6-6 and TRBJ1-1, with 10 bases matching TRBD1. V lost 0 bases and J lost 6; bases outside the gene matches: 4. Germline CDR1 is MNHNY and CDR2 is SVGAGI (reference sequence). CDR3 length equals 15 residues. The CDR3 DNA follows: TGTGCCAGCAGTTACTCCGGACAGGGGGGGGCTGAAGCTTTCTTT. This codes for CASSYSGQGGAEAFF.

This rearrangement joins TRBV5-7 to TRBJ2-7; TRBD1 might be the D (5 bases). TRBV5-7 is an ORF for which the function is uncertain. The V end was cut by 4 bases, the J end by 3 bases, with 11 bases between. The CDR3 has 13 amino acids. The CDR3 DNA reads TGTGCCAGCAGCGCGGACATTCTCTACGAGCAGTACTTC. Amino acid sequence: CASSADILYEQYF.

CDR3 residues: CASSFQGTREKLFF. In DNA form, the CDR3 reads TGCGCCAGCAGCTTTCAGGGGACGAGAGAAAAACTGTTTTTT. The rearrangement joins TRBV5-1 to TRBJ1-4; possible D gene TRBD1, 6 bases. Germline assignment: CDR1 SGHRS and CDR2 YFSETQ. V lost 2 bases, J lost 8 bases, and 13 bases lay in between. CDR3 length: 14 amino acids.

The chain is built from TRBV15 and TRBJ1-3; D gene ambiguous. Germline V gene data show CDR1 as LNHNV and CDR2 as YYDKDF (reference sequence). The CDR3 consists of 15 residues. V was cut by 2 bases and J by 0 bases, with 8 bases left in between. The CDR3 protein is CATSRNRPSGNTIYF. The DNA for the CDR3 is TGTGCCACCAGCAGAAACAGACCCTCTGGAAACACCATATATTTT.

This chain joins TRBV18 and TRBJ1-3; 9 nucleotides line up with TRBD1. Per the germline V gene, CDR1 is KGHSH and CDR2 is LQKENI. With 6 bases clipped from V and 0 bases from J, the junction kept 9 bases outside the gene matches. The CDR3 consists of 17 residues. The CDR3 sequence: CASSRAGTGLSGNTIYF. As DNA, the CDR3 is TGTGCCAGCTCCCGCGCCGGGACAGGGCTCTCTGGAAACACCATATATTTT.

The chain uses TRBV19 and TRBJ1-2; 9 nucleotides align to TRBD1. The CDR3 sequence is 15 residues long. V gave up 5 bases and J gave up 3 bases; unmatched junction bases: 7. Germline V CDR1 and CDR2: LNHDA, SQIVND (reference sequence). This CDR3 reads CASSALQGADYGYTF. CDR3 bases: TGTGCCAGTAGTGCGTTACAGGGGGCGGACTATGGCTACACCTTC.

The chain combines TRBV7-9 with TRBJ1-1; weak D call: TRBD1 (6 bases). Trimming took off 2 bases at V and 1 base at J, with 11 bases between the two ends. The CDR3 runs to 15 residues. The germline V gene has CDR1 SEHNR and CDR2 FQNEAQ (reference sequence). The CDR3 sequence is CASSLLGQKNTEAFF. Written as DNA, the CDR3 is TGTGCCAGCAGCTTATTAGGACAGAAGAACACTGAAGCTTTCTTT. Full variable domain (outside the CDR3, taken from reference TRBV7-9 and TRBJ1-1): DTGVSQNPRHKITKRGQNVTFRCDPISEHNRLYWYRQTLGQGPEFLTYFQNEAQLEKSRLLSDRFSAERPKGSFSTLEIQRTEQGDSAMYLCASSLLGQKNTEAFFGQGTRLTVV.

The rearrangement joins TRBV5-1 to TRBJ2-7; 8 bases line up with TRBD2. V lost 0 bases to trimming and J lost 2 bases; unmatched junction nucleotides: 4. Germline CDR1 is SGHRS and CDR2 is YFSETQ. This CDR3 has 15 amino acids. The CDR3 nucleotides read TGCGCCAGCAGCTTGGAGGGACTAGTTGCCTACGAGCAGTACTTC. Translating it yields CASSLEGLVAYEQYF.

The V call is TRBV4-2, the J call TRBJ1-2; the D gene is possibly TRBD1 (5 bases). Germline V gives CDR1 LGHNA, CDR2 YNFKEQ. Trimming stripped 4 bases from V and 1 base from J, with 13 bases between. This CDR3 is built from 15 residues. CDR3: CASSRSGGNNYGYTF. As DNA, the CDR3 is TGTGCCAGCAGCCGCTCCGGGGGAAATAACTATGGCTACACCTTC.

This chain links TRBV18 with TRBJ2-7; the D gene is possibly TRBD1 (5 bases). The germline V and J ends were trimmed by 3 bases and 7 bases, with 19 bases remaining between them. Germline loops: CDR1 KGHSH, CDR2 LQKENI. The CDR3 has 15 amino acids. The CDR3 region has the DNA TGTGCCAGCTCACCCGACAGTAACTTTTTGGGGGAGCAGTACTTC. Its protein product is CASSPDSNFLGEQYF. The variable domain in full, completed from reference TRBV18 and TRBJ2-7, reads NAGVMQNPRHLVRRRGQEARLRCSPMKGHSHVYWYRQLPEEGLKFMVYLQKENIIDESGMPKERFSAEFPKEGPSILRIQQVVRGDSAAYFCASSPDSNFLGEQYFGPGTRLTVT.

The genes are TRBV7-9 and TRBJ2-2, with a tentative D call TRBD1 (6 bases). Germline V gene data show CDR1 as SEHNR and CDR2 as FQNEAQ (reference sequence). V lost 8 bases, J lost 5 bases, and 12 bases lay in between. This CDR3 is 13 amino acids long. The CDR3 nucleotides read TGTGCCAGCCCTAAGGGGGAAACCGGGGAGCTGTTTTTT. It codes for CASPKGETGELFF.

The chain carries TRBV29-1 and TRBJ1-2, with 11 bases fitting TRBD1. CDR1 and CDR2 (germline): SQVTM, ANQGSEA. Trimming took 7 bases from V and 13 from J; bases not matched to a gene: 11. The CDR3 loop spans 12 amino acids. CDR3 nucleotides: TGCAGCGCTCGCCTCCGGGACAGGGGGTCCACCTTC. Its protein is CSARLRDRGSTF.

This chain uses TRBV30 with TRBJ1-4, with D possibly being TRBD1 (5 bases). The CDR3 contains 13 residues. Trimming took 2 bases from V and 7 from J, leaving 11 bases between them. Germline lookup yields CDR1 GTSNPN and CDR2 SVGIG (reference sequence). CDR3 sequence reads: CAWSKGRGEKLFF. CDR3 sequence (DNA): TGTGCCTGGAGTAAGGGGAGGGGTGAAAAACTGTTTTTT.

The gene calls are TRBV7-3 and TRBJ2-1, with D uncertain. CDR3 size: 13 residues. Germline assignment: CDR1 SGHTA and CDR2 FQGTGA. With 5 bases removed from V and 5 bases from J, the gap between germline ends came to 10 bases. The CDR3 DNA sequence: TGTGCCAGCAGCGCCTATGTTAACAATGAGCAGTTCTTC. Its protein is CASSAYVNNEQFF.

CDR3 amino acids: CASSPPGQGAAFF. The CDR3 DNA is TGTGCCAGCTCACCACCGGGACAGGGTGCAGCTTTCTTT. This chain links TRBV18 with TRBJ1-1; 9 nucleotides line up with TRBD1. This CDR3 region has 13 residues. Germline loops: CDR1 KGHSH, CDR2 LQKENI. Trimming at V came to 0 bases and at J to 10 bases, leaving 3 bases not matched to a gene. Full variable domain (outside the CDR3, taken from reference TRBV18 and TRBJ1-1): NAGVMQNPRHLVRRRGQEARLRCSPMKGHSHVYWYRQLPEEGLKFMVYLQKENIIDESGMPKERFSAEFPKEGPSILRIQQVVRGDSAAYFCASSPPGQGAAFFGQGTRLTVV.

The chain is built from TRBV7-9 and TRBJ2-7; TRBD2 is a possible D gene (5 bases). The germline gives CDR1 SEHNR, CDR2 FQNEAQ (reference sequence). CDR3 length: 12 amino acids. Trimming removed 0 bases at V and 7 bases at J, with 7 bases between. The DNA for the CDR3 is TGTGCCAGCAGCTTAGCGGGCGGGGAGCAGTACTTC. Residues: CASSLAGGEQYF.